This T cell receptor beta chain was identified during a study of blood T cells in healthy people across ages. Study-level background: Using template switching, researchers captured about one barcoded beta molecule for each two T cells. Overall study results and limits: Across the age range, TCR beta diversity per million T cells fell in a roughly linear way.

Trimming cost V 3 bases and J 0 bases, with 11 bases left between them. CDR1 SQVTM and CDR2 ANQGSEA come from the germline V gene. The CDR3 contains 14 residues. At least 6.5 million PBMCs were isolated per sample. Notes on this clonotype: What it binds is not known.

With a J-beta primer mix and a sample-barcoded 5' primer, a second PCR ran about 7 to 12 cycles. TCRdb independently ran MiXCR on the 5' RACE reads; one entry per CDR3 protein. The profile shows around 1.1 million distinct CDR3 sequences, around two fifths of them singletons. This TCR was recovered from a man aged 18 to 30 in good health. Material: blood. The rearrangement joins TRBV29-1 to TRBJ1-1, with D unresolved. The CDR3 DNA follows: TGCAGCGTTGAGTCTGGGTGGGTGAACACTGAAGCTTTCTTT. Protein: CSVESGWVNTEAFF.